Shown below are 19 T cell receptor beta chains from a single sample sequenced in a study of brain T cells in children with intractable seizures. The method was immunoSEQ multiplex PCR; TCRdb's version includes in-frame clones alone and lacks a portion of them. The data contain about 120,000 clones, roughly 94% of them singletons. This specimen was peripheral blood, taken at surgery. The origin of the receptors is a boy under three years old with hemimegalencephaly and intractable seizures.

The chain is built from TRBV7-2 and TRBJ2-2; D not resolved. This CDR3 region has 14 residues. The germline V gene has CDR1 SGHTA and CDR2 FQGNSA. V was shortened by 4 bases and J by 4 bases, with 10 bases between the two germline ends. The CDR3: CASSWKFFTGELFF. The CDR3 bases are TGTGCCAGCAGCTGGAAGTTTTTCACCGGGGAGCTGTTTTTT.

The J gene is TRBJ2-5, the V gene TRBV10-3; 8 bases match TRBD1. CDR1 and CDR2 (germline): ENHRY, SYGVKD. The CDR3 runs to 16 residues. V gave up 5 bases and J gave up 1 base; unmatched junction bases: 9. This CDR3 is CAISPYFGQGQETQYF. The CDR3 coding sequence is TGTGCCATCAGTCCATACTTCGGACAGGGCCAAGAGACCCAGTACTTC.

A single count supports this clone. CDR3 in DNA: TGTGCCAGCAGCGAAACGATGGGACAGGGGGCATTCTACGAGCAGTACTTC. Encoded protein: CASSETMGQGAFYEQYF. This rearrangement joins TRBV13 to TRBJ2-7; 12 bases align to TRBD1. Germline loops: CDR1 PRHDT, CDR2 FYEKMQ (reference sequence). The CDR3 loop spans 17 amino acids. V lost 5 bases, J lost 3 bases, and 11 bases stayed unmatched.

The chain links TRBV19 to TRBJ2-1, with unresolved D. Germline lookup yields CDR1 LNHDA and CDR2 SQIVND (reference sequence). V was trimmed by 5 bases and J by 5 bases, leaving 22 bases between them. The CDR3 is made up of 17 amino acids. The CDR3 region is CASSVFVSPGFNNEQFF. The CDR3 DNA follows: TGTGCCAGTAGTGTGTTCGTGAGCCCGGGTTTCAACAATGAGCAGTTCTTC.

J is TRBJ1-6 and V is TRBV28; D unresolved. In germline, CDR1 is MDHEN, CDR2 SYDVKM. V was shortened by 1 base and J by 7 bases, with 11 bases between the two germline ends. The CDR3 runs 15 residues. CDR3 DNA: TGTGCCAGCAGTTTATTGGCAGGCAACAATTCACCCCTCCACTTT. Translated: CASSLLAGNNSPLHF.

The CDR3: CASSLTGVYEQYF. CDR3 sequence (DNA): TGTGCCAGCAGCTTGACAGGGGTCTACGAGCAGTACTTC. The rearrangement joins TRBV27 to TRBJ2-7; 8 bases agree with TRBD1. This CDR3 has 13 residues. V was pared by 6 bases and J by 3 bases, with 4 bases of the junction left unmatched. The germline V gene has CDR1 MNHEY and CDR2 SMNVEV (reference sequence).

The chain carries TRBV4-2 and TRBJ2-1; 14 nucleotides line up with TRBD2. This CDR3 spans 14 amino acids. J lost 10 bases, V lost 6 bases, and 5 bases had no gene match. Germline CDR1 is LGHNA and CDR2 is YNFKEQ. CDR3 bases: TGTGCCAGCAGTCTGGGACTAGCGGGAGACGAGCAGTTCTTC. Amino acids: CASSLGLAGDEQFF.

The J gene is TRBJ2-7, the V gene TRBV25-1; 12 nucleotides line up with TRBD1. V gave up 4 bases and J gave up 7 bases; unmatched junction bases: 8. CDR1 and CDR2 from the germline V gene are MGHDK and SYGVNS. There are 15 residues in the CDR3. The CDR3 reads CASSVEGQGAREQYF. CDR3 nucleotides: TGTGCCAGCAGTGTCGAGGGACAGGGGGCTCGGGAGCAGTACTTC.

V gene TRBV4-3 combines with J gene TRBJ2-1; 9 nucleotides line up with TRBD1. Germline V gene lookup returns CDR1 LGHNA and CDR2 YSLEER. This CDR3 has 15 residues. V lost 0 bases and J lost 8; bases outside the gene matches: 5. CDR3 DNA: TGCGCCAGCAGCCAAGAGGGACAGGGCTTGCATGAGCAGTTCTTC. Translated, it gives CASSQEGQGLHEQFF.

This chain uses TRBV7-3 with TRBJ1-2; D perhaps matches TRBD1 (5 bases). The CDR3 loop spans 15 amino acids. Per the germline V gene, CDR1 is SGHTA and CDR2 is FQGTGA. V was pared by 0 bases and J by 6 bases, with 14 bases between. This CDR3 reads CASSLTGLVPDGYTF. CDR3 bases: TGTGCCAGCAGCTTAACGGGGCTTGTTCCGGATGGCTACACCTTC.

CDR3 amino acids: CAISEPGLAGHQFRAGELFF. In DNA form, the CDR3 reads TGTGCCATCAGTGAGCCGGGACTGGCGGGGCATCAGTTCCGAGCCGGGGAGCTGTTTTTT. The chain links TRBV10-3 to TRBJ2-2; tentatively, D is TRBD2 (6 bases). Germline CDR1 reads ENHRY; CDR2 reads SYGVKD. The CDR3 totals 20 residues. V gave up 2 bases and J gave up 6 bases, with 28 bases separating them.

The chain recombines TRBV11-2 with TRBJ2-1, with unresolved D. V was pared by 0 bases and J by 0 bases, with 3 bases between. This CDR3 is 14 amino acids long. CDR1 and CDR2 (germline): SGHAT, FQNNGV. As DNA, the CDR3 is TGTGCCAGCAGCTTAGACAGCTCCTACAATGAGCAGTTCTTC. Encoded protein: CASSLDSSYNEQFF.

The J gene is TRBJ2-2, the V gene TRBV5-1; possible D gene TRBD1, 6 bases. In germline, CDR1 is SGHRS, CDR2 YFSETQ. The CDR3 sequence is 14 residues long. Trimming removed 4 bases at V and 1 base at J, with 8 bases between. The CDR3 region is CASSATGNTGELFF. The CDR3 bases are TGCGCCAGCAGCGCGACAGGGAACACCGGGGAGCTGTTTTTT.

The chain combines TRBV11-3 with TRBJ1-2; tentative D call: TRBD1 (5 bases). CDR3 length equals 12 residues. The germline CDR1 and CDR2 sequences are SGHNT and YENEEA. Trimming left V 8 bases short and J 4 bases short, with 11 bases between. CDR3 in DNA: TGTGCCAGCGGAAACGGGGGCTATGGCTACACCTTC. It yields the protein CASGNGGYGYTF.

This rearrangement joins TRBV21-1 to TRBJ1-5; the listed D gene, TRBD1, was not tested against the DNA. TRBV21-1 is designated a pseudogene. CDR3 length: 13 amino acids. As DNA, the CDR3 is TGTGCCAGCGGGACAGTTGGCGATCAGCCCCAGCATTTT. This gives the protein CASGTVGDQPQHF.

The chain carries TRBV24-1 and TRBJ2-2, with 7 positions matching TRBD2. V lost 7 bases and J lost 3; bases outside the gene matches: 4. Germline CDR1 reads KGHDR; CDR2 reads SFDVKD. The CDR3 extends over 14 amino acids. In DNA form, the CDR3 reads TGTGCCACCAGCGGGACTACACACACCGGGGAGCTGTTTTTT. Translation: CATSGTTHTGELFF.

The genes are TRBV10-1 and TRBJ2-7; D ambiguous. There are 13 residues in the CDR3. Germline V gene lookup returns CDR1 WNHNN and CDR2 SYGVQD (reference sequence). Trimming removed 3 bases at V and 1 base at J, with 7 bases between. The CDR3 region is CASSDVESYEQYF. The CDR3 nucleotides are TGCGCCAGCAGTGATGTGGAGTCCTACGAGCAGTACTTC.

This clone was seen once. The J gene is TRBJ1-1, the V gene TRBV9, with D perhaps matching TRBD1 (6 bases). This CDR3 is 15 amino acids long. Trimming left V 4 bases short and J 0 bases short, with 13 bases between. Per germline, CDR1 SGDLS and CDR2 YYNGEE. CDR3 loop: CASSPEGGLNTEAFF. CDR3 bases: TGTGCCAGCAGCCCCGAAGGGGGGTTGAACACTGAAGCTTTCTTT.

J is TRBJ2-1 and V is TRBV4-1; tentatively, D is TRBD1 (5 bases). V dropped 1 base and J dropped 6 bases, with 7 bases sitting between them. The germline V gene has CDR1 MGHRA and CDR2 YSYEKL. This CDR3 contains 13 residues. As DNA, the CDR3 is TGCGCCAGCAGCCAAGGACAGATCAATGAGCAGTTCTTC. It specifies CASSQGQINEQFF.